Described below is a single T cell receptor beta chain sequence and its context. The data were obtained in a study of blood T cell repertoires in COVID-19. The wider study: There were acute and convalescent COVID-19 samples, and they came from the United States, Italy and Spain. PBMCs, B-cell-depleted T cells, or T cells were the source of the cDNA or gDNA that made up the material.

V dropped 4 bases and J dropped 2; count of bases not matched to a gene: 4. The CDR3 covers 14 residues. CDR1 is LNHDA, CDR2 SQIVND, per germline (reference sequence). The table came from immunoSEQ multiplex PCR; TCRdb's copy has only in-frame clones and leaves some out. Of roughly 260,000 clones listed, about 90% are singletons. The material sequenced was peripheral blood. The chain joins TRBV19 to TRBJ1-1; 7 bases align to TRBD1. This receptor was identified in a person under 30 with COVID-19, enrolled during active disease. The CDR3 bases are TGTGCCAGTAGTAGAGGACAGGTTAACACTGAAGCTTTCTTT. Protein product: CASSRGQVNTEAFF.